This entry is about one T cell receptor (beta chain). This entry is derived from a study of blood T cell repertoires in COVID-19. TCRdb's table, derived via immunoSEQ multiplex PCR, lists solely in-frame clones and lacks some. The table includes 250,000 or so clones, more than 75% detected once. The CDR3 spans 17 residues. V gave up 2 bases and J gave up 4 bases; unmatched junction bases: 7. CDR1 and CDR2 (germline): SGHTA, FQGNSA. This receptor was obtained from a man between 35 and 55 years old with active or convalescent COVID-19. Material for sequencing was peripheral blood. The V call is TRBV7-2, the J call TRBJ2-2; 10 bases fit TRBD2. The CDR3 DNA follows: TGTGCCAGCAGCTTAAACCCTAGCGGGAGTAGCACCGGGGAGCTGTTTTTT. It translates to CASSLNPSGSSTGELFF.